The 21 T cell receptor beta chains reported below all come from one sample, sequenced in a study of blood T cell repertoires in COVID-19. Sequencing used immunoSEQ multiplex PCR; TCRdb keeps in-frame clones, though not all of them. This sample has about 210,000 clones, with about 90% found just once. Sequencing was performed on peripheral blood. The receptors were gathered from a man aged 25 to 45 with acute or convalescent COVID-19.

The chain employs TRBV18 and TRBJ1-6; 8 nucleotides align to TRBD1. The CDR3 totals 15 residues. The germline CDR1 and CDR2 sequences are KGHSH and LQKENI. V lost 0 bases, J lost 9 bases, and 4 bases stayed unmatched. CDR3 residues: CASSPPDRVGSPLHF. DNA of the CDR3: TGTGCCAGCTCACCACCGGACAGGGTGGGTTCACCCCTCCACTTT.

The chain couples TRBV6-5 to TRBJ2-7, with TRBD1 identical over 8 bases. The CDR3 is 15 residues long. Germline V CDR1 and CDR2: MNHEY, SVGAGI. J was trimmed by 7 bases and V by 3 bases; bases with no gene match: 11. CDR3 DNA sequence: TGTGCCAGCAGTTATTCGACCCAGGGGGCTGTTGAGCAGTACTTC. Translated: CASSYSTQGAVEQYF.

V and J are TRBV7-2 and TRBJ1-2; 9 bases agree with TRBD1. V dropped 6 bases and J dropped 1; count of bases not matched to a gene: 6. CDR1 is SGHTA and CDR2 is FQGNSA in the germline V gene. The CDR3 length is 15 residues. CDR3 sequence: CASSWGQGRNYGYTF. CDR3 in DNA: TGTGCCAGCAGTTGGGGACAGGGTCGTAACTATGGCTACACCTTC.

This sequence joins TRBV6-5 and TRBJ2-3, with 7 bases fitting TRBD2. The CDR3 spans 15 residues. V was pared by 8 bases and J by 0 bases, with 8 bases of the junction left unmatched. The V gene's germline CDR1 is MNHEY and CDR2 SVGAGI. The CDR3 DNA follows: TGTGCCAGCTCGACCATTAGCGGGAGCACAGATACGCAGTATTTT. Encoded protein: CASSTISGSTDTQYF.

The J gene is TRBJ1-2, the V gene TRBV27; weak D call: TRBD1 (6 bases). Germline V gene data show CDR1 as MNHEY and CDR2 as SMNVEV (reference sequence). The CDR3 runs 14 residues. The ends were cut back, 6 bases at V and 6 bases at J, with 17 bases in the middle. The CDR3 sequence: CASSSAQGLNGYTF. The CDR3 DNA reads TGTGCCAGCAGCTCAGCGCAGGGGCTAAATGGCTACACCTTC.

The chain links TRBV9 to TRBJ2-7; 9 positions agree with TRBD1. J was trimmed by 6 bases and V by 0 bases; bases with no gene match: 7. The CDR3 extends over 15 amino acids. CDR1 and CDR2 (germline): SGDLS, YYNGEE. The CDR3 nucleotides are TGTGCCAGCAGCGTAGGAGGGACAGGGTACGGCGAGCAGTACTTC. Amino acids: CASSVGGTGYGEQYF.

V and J are TRBV5-6 and TRBJ1-5, with 9 nucleotides matching TRBD1. J was trimmed by 6 bases and V by 3 bases; bases with no gene match: 4. The CDR3 runs 14 residues. CDR1 and CDR2 (germline): SGHDT, YYEEEE. CDR3 coding DNA: TGTGCCAGCAGCTGGGGACAGGGAGTTCAGCCCCAGCATTTT. It codes for CASSWGQGVQPQHF.

The chain combines TRBV2 with TRBJ2-7; no clear D. This CDR3 region has 11 residues. Between the trimmed V and J ends, which lost 2 bases and 6 bases, there was a span of 5 bases. Germline V gene data show CDR1 as SNHLY and CDR2 as FYNNEI. The CDR3 reads CASSEFSEQYF. The CDR3, as DNA: TGTGCCAGCAGTGAATTTAGCGAGCAGTACTTC.

This clone showed up just once. The gene calls are TRBV7-9 and TRBJ2-2, with 7 bases aligning to TRBD1. CDR3 length equals 13 residues. The trim removed 2 bases at V and 7 bases at J, leaving 1 base unmatched. Germline V gene data show CDR1 as SEHNR and CDR2 as FQNEAQ (reference sequence). CDR3 region: CASSLTGVGELFF. The CDR3 bases are TGTGCCAGCAGCTTAACAGGGGTCGGGGAGCTGTTTTTT.

V is TRBV2 and J is TRBJ2-7; no definite D call. V lost 6 bases, J lost 0 bases, and 3 bases lay in between. CDR1 SNHLY and CDR2 FYNNEI come from the germline V gene. The CDR3 sequence is 11 residues long. The CDR3 nucleotides are TGTGCCAGCAGATACTCCTACGAGCAGTACTTC. Translation: CASRYSYEQYF.

The chain uses TRBV5-4 and TRBJ2-1, with 13 bases fitting TRBD2. Trimming removed 4 bases from V and 3 bases from J; junction bases left unmatched: 10. CDR1 is SGHNT and CDR2 is YYREEE in the germline V gene (reference sequence). CDR3 size: 18 residues. The CDR3 nucleotides read TGTGCCAGCAGCGTAGGACTAGCGGGAGCGGACTACTACAATGAGCAGTTCTTC. This encodes CASSVGLAGADYYNEQFF. Full variable domain (rest looked up from reference TRBV5-4 and TRBJ2-1): ETGVTQSPTHLIKTRGQQVTLRCSSQSGHNTVSWYQQALGQGPQFIFQYYREEENGRGNFPPRFSGLQFPNYSSELNVNALELDDSALYLCASSVGLAGADYYNEQFFGPGTRLTVL.

The rearrangement links TRBV19 to TRBJ1-1; TRBD1 might be the D (5 bases). The V gene's germline CDR1 is LNHDA and CDR2 SQIVND (reference sequence). The CDR3 is made up of 15 amino acids. Trimming pared 6 bases from V and 1 base from J, leaving 15 bases between. DNA for the CDR3: TGTGCCAGTAGCCTCACCGGAGGGGCGAACACTGAAGCTTTCTTT. It encodes CASSLTGGANTEAFF.

The chain employs TRBV28 and TRBJ1-2; D is uncertain. Germline assignment: CDR1 MDHEN and CDR2 SYDVKM. The germline V and J ends were trimmed by 4 bases and 4 bases, with 10 bases remaining between them. The CDR3 consists of 13 residues. CDR3 loop: CASSSPNSYGYTF. The CDR3 bases are TGTGCCAGCAGTTCCCCAAATAGCTATGGCTACACCTTC.

The V gene is TRBV6-5, the J gene TRBJ1-3; tentative D call: TRBD1 (5 bases). V lost 10 bases to trimming and J lost 7 bases, with 17 bases between them. Germline V gene data show CDR1 as MNHEY and CDR2 as SVGAGI. This CDR3 contains 13 residues. CDR3 sequence (DNA): TGTGCCACCCGCCGGACGGGGGGTAACACCATATATTTT. Translation gives CATRRTGGNTIYF.

The chain uses TRBV10-1 and TRBJ2-1, with 7 bases fitting TRBD2. The germline gives CDR1 WNHNN, CDR2 SYGVQD (reference sequence). The CDR3 spans 16 residues. V was pared by 4 bases and J by 5 bases, with 11 bases of the junction left unmatched. As DNA, the CDR3 is TGCGCCAGCAGTGGCCCCGGGAAGCGGGGTAACAATGAGCAGTTCTTC. It codes for CASSGPGKRGNNEQFF.

This clone appeared once. The J gene is TRBJ1-5, the V gene TRBV10-2; TRBD1 might be the D (6 bases). The CDR3 spans 13 residues. Looked up from germline, CDR1 is WSHSY and CDR2 is SAAADI. The V and J ends lost 5 bases and 7 bases respectively, with 12 bases between them. Here the CDR3 DNA reads TGCGCCAGCAGTATGGGGGCTAGGCAGCCCCAGCATTTT. Translating gives CASSMGARQPQHF.

The V call is TRBV6-6, the J call TRBJ2-1, with 10 bases lining up with TRBD1. CDR3 size: 16 residues. The junction had 12 bases not matched to a gene; V was cut back by 6 bases and J by 7 bases. Germline CDR1 reads MNHNY; CDR2 reads SVGAGI (reference sequence). CDR3 sequence (DNA): TGTGCCAGCAGCCCGACCCGGGACAGGGGAACGAATGAGCAGTTCTTC. It codes for CASSPTRDRGTNEQFF.

This chain uses TRBV6-5 with TRBJ1-5; D call uncertain. CDR1 MNHEY and CDR2 SVGAGI come from the germline V gene. V lost 7 bases and J 1 base, leaving 8 bases between the germline ends. The CDR3 extends over 13 amino acids. For the CDR3, the DNA is TGTGCCAGCACTCCCGGGAGCAATCAGCCCCAGCATTTT. Residues: CASTPGSNQPQHF.

This chain joins TRBV9 and TRBJ2-1; D is uncertain. CDR1 and CDR2 (germline): SGDLS, YYNGEE. The CDR3 contains 12 residues. V lost 0 bases and J 9 bases, leaving 7 bases between the germline ends. The CDR3 nucleotides are TGTGCCAGCAGCGTAGATGGCGGTGAGCAGTTCTTC. Residues: CASSVDGGEQFF.

This clone was seen once. This chain joins TRBV28 and TRBJ1-5, with D perhaps TRBD1 (5 bases). The V end was cut by 3 bases, the J end by 2 bases, with 11 bases between. The germline V gene has CDR1 MDHEN and CDR2 SYDVKM. The CDR3 spans 15 residues. The CDR3 DNA reads as TGTGCCAGCAGTTTTGGGGCGTCCGGCAATCAGCCCCAGCATTTT. The encoded protein is CASSFGASGNQPQHF.

The chain employs TRBV4-1 and TRBJ1-2; D is uncertain. The CDR3 sequence is 14 residues long. Trimming took 0 bases from V and 4 from J, leaving 9 bases between them. Germline V gives CDR1 MGHRA, CDR2 YSYEKL. CDR3 amino acids: CASSQDFTAYGYTF. CDR3 DNA: TGCGCCAGCAGCCAAGATTTCACTGCCTATGGCTACACCTTC.